The sequence of this TCR beta chain was determined in a study of cytomegalovirus exposure and HLA in healthy donors. Study-wide findings and caveats: Being productive about 87% or about 30% of the time was typical of most TCR beta V segments in an earlier analysis. Analysis performed later showed TCR beta chains linked to HLA being more clonally expanded than equally common others.

These donors counted as nominally healthy when sampled, but unrecorded immune exposures were likely. The germline gives CDR1 GTSNPN, CDR2 SVGIG (reference sequence). This CDR3 comprises 11 residues. V shed 2 bases and J 10 bases; nucleotides not matched to a gene: 3. As to this clone: Antigen unknown.

The primer mix had 60 Vbeta and 13 Jbeta primers. The data were produced by immunoSEQ multiplex PCR, yet TCRdb's version contains in-frame clones alone and is incomplete. In the table there are some 110,000 clones, 65% to 75% of which are singletons. Sequenced sample: PBMCs. This sequence originates from a woman between 50 and 59 years old in good health and CMV-seropositive. This chain links TRBV30 with TRBJ1-1, with 8 positions matching TRBD1. CDR3: CAWSTGGAAFF. The CDR3 nucleotides are TGTGCCTGGAGTACAGGGGGAGCAGCTTTCTTT.